The TCR beta chain described here comes from a study of blood T cell repertoires in COVID-19 (TCRdb year 2020). Concerning the study at large: The collaborator samples originated in the United States, Italy and Spain and spanned the acute and convalescent phases of COVID-19. The prospective study material was composed of cDNA or gDNA derived from T cells, B-cell-depleted T cells, or PBMCs. The repertoires were made available in a free public database intended to serve as a resource for research on the immune response to SARS-CoV-2. Sample metadata almost always included a de-identified subject ID, COVID-19 status, age in years and sex. Subjects who had been exposed to COVID-19, were actively infected with it, or had recovered from it provided the deeply sampled blood TCRbeta repertoires that made up the dataset. Samples came from the ongoing ImmuneRACE study (first 160 participants) plus 1,254 subjects from 6 global collaborators. Where HLA class I and class II types were available, the types were taken from metadata supplied by the sample provider, not from assay-based typing. General conclusions and limits of the study: The amount of clinical and demographic metadata varied by source and participant and was provided uncurated.

In regard to this clone: No antigen is known for it. Base qualities were left out, and no much larger clone turns up one base away.

CDR1 LNHDA and CDR2 SQIVND are derived from the germline V gene (reference sequence). V was cut back by 3 bases and J by 9 bases, leaving a gap of 20 bases between them. The CDR3 holds 16 amino acids from the cysteine to the phenylalanine. Only the CDR3 region is kept as DNA, spanning 48 bases read in frame from base 1. Samples from volunteer blood donors who had recovered from COVID-19 were contributed by a second Seattle source. Each collaborating institution followed its own protocols to collect whole blood in K2EDTA tubes. For TCRbeta analysis, collaborators shipped samples as frozen whole blood, isolated PBMCs, or DNA extracted from either of those sample types. The immunoSEQ Assay, a bias-controlled multiplex PCR, was used to amplify TCRbeta CDR3 regions from genomic DNA. From the authors' description of their analysis: Within the assay, amplification of reference gene primers was used to estimate how many nucleated cells each sample contained. To quantify the absolute abundance of each unique TCRbeta CDR3 rearrangement, sequence reads were collapsed and filtered. For each sample, productive Simpson clonality was calculated as the square root of Simpson's diversity index over productive rearrangements. TCRdb took this table from immuneACCESS and kept in-frame rearrangements with V and J called. Such tables lack part of the clones; where checked against another copy, unresolved V genes explain under half of the gap, and the rest is unexplained. That table furnishes V, J and clone size, whereas the DNA furnished D and trimming. The sample table lists over 150,000 clones, more than 70% of them with a count of one. Of the sample, approximately 18% falls within the top ten clones.

The chain couples TRBV19 to TRBJ1-4; tentative D gene TRBD1, with 5 bases matching. The source material was peripheral blood. The clonotype originates from a woman between 65 and 79 years old who had recovered from COVID-19. The CDR3 region reads CASSIGGGHRTKKLFF. The nucleotide sequence is TGTGCCAGTAGTATCGGTGGCGGACATCGAACGAAAAAACTGTTTTTT.